This section outlines one T cell receptor (beta chain) sequence together with its context. Germline V gene data show CDR1 as DFQATT and CDR2 as SNEGSKA (reference sequence). The CDR3 spans 15 residues. V shed 6 bases, J shed 12 bases, and the junction held 14 bases outside the gene matches. TCRdb re-analysed the RT-PCR reads in MiXCR, keeping a single row per CDR3 protein. The data contain about 780,000 distinct CDR3 sequences, about 18% of them singletons. This specimen belongs to a study of response to subunit inactivated influenza vaccine. The receptor's source is a man aged 45 to 65 who received an inactivated influenza vaccine. The sample here was PBMCs from blood, taken roughly 5 days after vaccination. This chain connects TRBV20-1 to TRBJ2-1, with TRBD2 matching 13 bases. CDR3 sequence (DNA): TGCAGTGCAGAGGAAACCGGGACTAGCGGGATGGTGCAGTTCTTC. Encoded protein: CSAEETGTSGMVQFF.